The entry below describes one T cell receptor (beta chain). The sample comes from a study of blood T cell repertoires in COVID-19. In the study overall: COVID-19 samples collected from the United States, Italy and Spain covered acute and convalescent phases.

The authors' processing: Cell counts per sample came from amplifying reference gene primers. Sequencing used immunoSEQ multiplex PCR; TCRdb keeps in-frame clones, though not all of them. V and J calls and clone size are copied from that table; D and trimming were computed from the DNA. The sample holds 200,000 to 250,000 clones, around 89% seen once. The Seattle patients joined while their infection was active and were tracked longitudinally afterward. V was clipped by 0 bases and J by 4 bases, with 5 bases between them. This CDR3 spans 13 amino acids. CDR1 SGHAT and CDR2 FQNNGV come from the germline V gene.

Sequenced: peripheral blood. This TCR came from a young man with COVID-19, enrolled during active disease. This chain joins TRBV11-2 and TRBJ2-3, with D maybe TRBD1 (5 bases). The CDR3 loop reads CASSLEGPDTQYF. CDR3 DNA sequence: TGTGCCAGCAGCTTAGAGGGGCCAGATACGCAGTATTTT.